The entry that follows covers one T cell receptor (beta chain) sequence. Its antigen remains undetermined. The sample holds no much larger clone one base away, and base qualities are not on file. This sample stems from a study of vaccination effects on CD4 cells after COVID-19 (dated 2022 in TCRdb). The study in broad terms: Two doses of either the BNT162b2 or the mRNA-1273 mRNA SARS-CoV-2 vaccine were administered to participants. SARS-CoV-2 spike-specific CD4+ TCR repertoires were compared before and after mRNA vaccination in COVID-19 convalescent patients and in infection-naive vaccine recipients. In two convalescent patients, pre-vaccine samples were collected 16 days and one week ahead of the first dose, 142 and 148 days after COVID-19 diagnosis. Cultures from other donors in the study were sequenced with the Oncomine TCR Beta short-read assay on an Illumina iSeq 100. The full study included some 10 COVID-19 convalescent patients and a few SARS-CoV-2-naive healthy vaccine recipients.

In the ViraFEST assay, PBMC were stimulated with viral peptide pools, and TCR sequencing was then used to find antigen-specific CD4+ T cell clonotypes based on their expansion. After about 9 days of culture, CD4+ T cells were isolated with the EasySep CD4+ T cell isolation kit. PCR-confirmed SARS-CoV-2 infection had occurred in convalescent patients between March and December 2020, before the Alpha, Beta and Delta variants emerged in the United States. Approximately 2 million PBMC per well were cultured with about 10 ug/ml peptides in IMDM containing around 4.6% human AB serum, 8.5 to 10 IU/ml IL-2 and gentamicin. For the negative control culture condition, an HIV-1 Nef peptide pool was used. On days 3 and 7, half of the culture medium was replaced with fresh IL-2-containing medium. Unless noted otherwise, every peptide stimulation condition was grown in triplicate wells. Using Ficoll-Paque Plus gradient centrifugation, PBMC were separated from whole blood and then either used fresh or cryopreserved at -140C. The QIAamp micro DNA kit was used to extract genomic DNA from the cultured CD4+ T cells.

The germline V gene specifies ENHRY as CDR1 and SYGVKD as CDR2. The junction carries 20 bases between V and J, which are trimmed by 8 bases and 3 bases respectively. Its CDR3 holds 15 amino acids, cysteine through phenylalanine. Just CDR3 DNA is preserved here, 45 bases in frame from base 1. The library was obtained by the immunoSEQ multiplex PCR assay. TCR beta CDR3 sequencing was performed on DNA from the cultured, isolated CD4+ T cells. Processing in the source paper ran as follows. Non-productive TCR sequences were removed, reads were trimmed to the CDR3 region, and CDR3s of at least 7 amino acids were retained. The MANAFEST web app was used to identify antigen-specific clonotypes by comparing expansion in peptide wells with expansion in reference cultures. To be called positive, a clone needed expansion at FDR<0.05 compared with the reference and with all other wells, an odds ratio greater than 5, and a frequency greater than 0.1% in two replicate wells. Cross-reactive clonotypes were defined as significantly expanded in SARS-CoV-2 spike wells and in at least one common cold coronavirus spike condition. CDR3 similarity was assessed by Levenshtein distance with the stringdist R package, and unrooted trees were built with ape in R 3.6.1. This is the immuneACCESS table as TCRdb keeps it, with only in-frame sequences that have V and J called. A part of the clones is gone; compared with another copy, unresolved V genes explain less than half, and the rest is unexplained. The DNA was the basis for D and trimming; V, J and clone size are from that table. The sample table holds roughly 57,000 clones, of which roughly 77% were seen once. The ten largest clones take up approximately 5% of the sample.

General conclusions and limits of the study: In convalescent patients, the post-vaccine spike-reactive repertoire consisted mainly of new vaccine-induced clones, largely distinct from infection-induced clones. At late post-vaccination timepoints, both infection-induced and vaccine-induced clones showed marked clonal contraction, consistent with waning T cell responses. Only a small number of convalescent patients were included, and no early post-infection timepoints were available, which limited the study.

This TCR derives from a human donor who had a prior SARS-CoV-2 infection. The V and J genes are TRBV10-3 and TRBJ2-7; a tentative D call is TRBD1 (6 bases match). Specimen: CD4+ T cells from PBMCs cultured with HIV peptides, collected before COVID-19 vaccination. This specimen's cell subset or site label, per the study, means: HIV-1 Nef peptide pool negative control/reference culture. The DNA sequence is as follows: TGTGCCATCCGGTCCATCACAGGGTCAGTCTACGAGCAGTACTTC. The translation is CAIRSITGSVYEQYF.